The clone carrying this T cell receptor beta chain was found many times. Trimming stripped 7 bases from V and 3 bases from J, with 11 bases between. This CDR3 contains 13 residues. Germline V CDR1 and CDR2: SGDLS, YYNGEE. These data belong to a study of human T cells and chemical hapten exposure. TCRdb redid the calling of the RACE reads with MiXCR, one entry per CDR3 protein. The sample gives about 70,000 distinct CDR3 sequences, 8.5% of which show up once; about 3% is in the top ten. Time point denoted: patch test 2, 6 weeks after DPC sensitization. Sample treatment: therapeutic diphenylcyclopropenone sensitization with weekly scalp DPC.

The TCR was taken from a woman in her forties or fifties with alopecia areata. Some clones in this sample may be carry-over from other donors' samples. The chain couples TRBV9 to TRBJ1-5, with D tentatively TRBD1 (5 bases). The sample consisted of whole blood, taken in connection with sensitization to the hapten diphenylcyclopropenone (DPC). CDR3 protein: CASSGGANQPQHF. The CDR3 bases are TGTGCCAGCTCTGGGGGAGCCAATCAGCCCCAGCATTTT. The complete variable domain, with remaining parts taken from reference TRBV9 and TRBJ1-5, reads DSGVTQTPKHLITATGQRVTLRCSPRSGDLSVYWYQQSLDQGLQFLIQYYNGEERAKGNILERFSAQQFPDLHSELNLSSLELGDSALYFCASSGGANQPQHFGDGTRLSIL.